By share, the clone carrying this T cell receptor (beta chain) ranks as medium-sized. Antigen unknown. This entry is derived from a study of lung T cells in sarcoidosis with Löfgren's syndrome. Study findings and constraints: Löfgren's syndrome patients reportedly showed greatest TRAV12-1 and TRBV2 expansion versus controls.

TCRdb processed the reads anew with MiXCR; each CDR3 protein has one entry. The sample has about 2,200 distinct CDR3 sequences; 20% to 25% are singletons. Trimming took off 2 bases at V and 1 base at J, with 8 bases between the two ends. Germline CDR1 reads MDHEN; CDR2 reads SYDVKM. This CDR3 has 14 residues. This receptor was obtained from a human donor with sarcoidosis (Löfgren's syndrome or another form), or a control subject (not recorded which). The sample comprised CD4+ T cells from bronchoalveolar lavage. The rearrangement joins TRBV28 to TRBJ1-1, with D maybe TRBD1 (6 bases). CDR3 sequence: CASSLTGTNTEAFF. The CDR3 DNA is TGTGCCAGCAGTTTAACAGGGACGAACACTGAAGCTTTCTTT.